This passage covers 5 T cell receptor beta chains from one sample sequenced in a study of T-cell reconstitution after alpha-beta-depleted transplantation in children. Preparation of the TCRbeta library used unique molecular identifiers. TCRdb passed the PCR reads through MiXCR, listing each CDR3 protein once. Seen here are hundreds of thousands of distinct CDR3 sequences, under 15% observed once, and the top ten hold approximately 2%. This specimen consisted of PBMCs, mostly from graft donor cells, obtained 360 days after TCRalphabeta/CD19-depleted stem cell transplant. The source is a male patient between 10 and 17 years old who had a stem cell transplant for acute myeloid leukemia, so the T cells may come from the graft donor.

This clonotype was counted only a few times. The V and J genes are TRBV29-1 and TRBJ2-5; D remains ambiguous. This CDR3 spans 13 amino acids. Germline V gene sequence: CDR1 SQVTM, CDR2 ANQGSEA. Trimming removed 5 bases from V and 5 bases from J, with 15 bases in between. The DNA of the CDR3 is TGCAGCGTTCCGCCCGGGTCGGAGGAGACCCAGTACTTC. Residues: CSVPPGSEETQYF.

This clonotype was seen more than once but under ten times. At one end the junction does not follow the germline gene, possibly because of a read error. The chain is built from TRBV20-1 and TRBJ2-1; no firm D call. CDR3 length: 16 residues. The germline V gene encodes CDR1 DFQATT and CDR2 SNEGSKA (reference sequence). The DNA of the CDR3 is TGCAGTGCTAGTCAGCCGACCCCCATTGTCTACCATGAGCAGTTCTTC. Protein: CSASQPTPIVYHEQFF.

This clonotype was detected ten times or more. The chain is built from TRBV6-5 and TRBJ2-1; 11 bases are shared with TRBD2. This CDR3 comprises 15 residues. Germline V CDR1 and CDR2: MNHEY, SVGAGI. Trimming at V came to 7 bases and at J to 6 bases, leaving 8 bases not matched to a gene. The DNA of the CDR3 is TGTGCCAGCAATTTACTAGCGGGAGTTGGCAATGAGCAGTTCTTC. Its protein product is CASNLLAGVGNEQFF.

The V call is TRBV10-3, the J call TRBJ2-4, with D possibly being TRBD2 (5 bases). Trimming took off 6 bases at V and 8 bases at J, with 17 bases between the two ends. Germline CDR1 ENHRY, CDR2 SYGVKD. The CDR3 has 14 amino acids. The CDR3 is CAIRSQDSLYIQYF. In DNA, the CDR3 is TGTGCCATCAGGAGTCAGGACTCACTATACATTCAGTACTTC.

V usage is TRBV20-1 and J usage is TRBJ1-5; 7 nucleotides line up with TRBD1. Losses at the gene ends were 1 base for V and 5 bases for J; bases not matched to a gene: 11. Per the germline V gene, CDR1 is DFQATT and CDR2 is SNEGSKA (reference sequence). The CDR3 is 16 amino acids. Here the CDR3 DNA reads TGCAGTGCTAGAGCCCAGAAGGGGGCACTACATCAGCCCCAGCATTTT. Protein sequence: CSARAQKGALHQPQHF.